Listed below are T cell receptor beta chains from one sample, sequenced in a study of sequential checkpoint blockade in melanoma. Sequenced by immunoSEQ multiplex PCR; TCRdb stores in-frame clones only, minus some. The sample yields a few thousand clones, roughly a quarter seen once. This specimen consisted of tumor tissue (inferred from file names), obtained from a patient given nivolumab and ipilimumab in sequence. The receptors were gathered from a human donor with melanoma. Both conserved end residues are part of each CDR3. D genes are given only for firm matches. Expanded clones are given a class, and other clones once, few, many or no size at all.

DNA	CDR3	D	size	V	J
TGTGCCAGCAGACCCGGGACAGTAAATGAAAAACTGTTTTTT	CASRPGTVNEKLFF	TRBD1	many	TRBV11-3	TRBJ1-4
TGTGCCTGGAGGAGCGGGAGGGGTTACAATGAGCAGTTCTTC	CAWRSGRGYNEQFF	TRBD2	few	TRBV30	TRBJ2-1
TGTGCCAGCAGCCCAATGACAGGGGCCGGTGGCTACACCTTC	CASSPMTGAGGYTF	TRBD1	few	TRBV9	TRBJ1-2
TGTGCCAGCAGTGATTGGGGGAACACTGAAGCTTTCTTT	CASSDWGNTEAFF	NA	NA	TRBV6-8	TRBJ1-1
TGTGCCAGCACCCTGGGACAGTCGGCTTTCTTT	CASTLGQSAFF	TRBD1	NA	TRBV6-7	TRBJ1-1
TGTGCTAGCAGCCTTGGACAGGGGTGGGAGACCCAGTACTTC	CASSLGQGWETQYF	TRBD1	many	TRBV7-6	TRBJ2-5
TGTGCCAGCAGGCGACAGGGGGCGGGAACCGGGGAGCTGTTTTTT	CASRRQGAGTGELFF	TRBD1	few	TRBV6-8	TRBJ2-2
TGTGCCAGTAGCCACGACAGCGGCTATGGCTACACCTTC	CASSHDSGYGYTF	NA	NA	TRBV19	TRBJ1-2
TGTGCCACCAGCAGGGACAGGGGGAGTCACTATGGCTACACCTTC	CATSRDRGSHYGYTF	TRBD1	few	TRBV15	TRBJ1-2
TGTGCCAGCAGTGGCGGGGTGACGGATGAAAAACTGTTTTTT	CASSGGVTDEKLFF	NA	medium-sized	TRBV6-7	TRBJ1-4
TGTGCCAGCAGTGCGGGACAGGGAACGACTAATGAAAAACTGTTTTTT	CASSAGQGTTNEKLFF	TRBD1	NA	TRBV25-1	TRBJ1-4
TGTGCCAGCAGCCAACAGGGGGCGATTAATTCACCCCTCCACTTT	CASSQQGAINSPLHF	TRBD1	few	TRBV14	TRBJ1-6
TGTGCCACCAGCAGCCCGGACAGATCGAACACTGAAGCTTTCTTT	CATSSPDRSNTEAFF	NA	medium-sized	TRBV15	TRBJ1-1
TGTGCCAGTAGTATCTCCGGGGTGGGGTACTACGAGCAGTACTTC	CASSISGVGYYEQYF	NA	NA	TRBV19	TRBJ2-7
TGTGCTAGTGGCAAAGACGGGAACACTGAAGCTTTCTTT	CASGKDGNTEAFF	NA	NA	TRBV12-5	TRBJ1-1
TGTGCCACCAGCAGAGATTTGACAGTGTTAGCCCCCCAGCATTTT	CATSRDLTVLAPQHF	NA	NA	TRBV15	TRBJ1-5
TGCAGCGCCACGGGACAGGCAACCTACGAGCAGTACTTC	CSATGQATYEQYF	TRBD1	NA	TRBV29-1	TRBJ2-7
TGCAGCGTTGAAGATGAGGCGACACCCCAGCGCAATGAGCAGTTCTTC	CSVEDEATPQRNEQFF	NA	NA	TRBV29-1	TRBJ2-1
TGTGCCAGCAGCTCCCTAGCGGGGGGGCTTGGCAAAAACATTCAGTACTTC	CASSSLAGGLGKNIQYF	TRBD2	few	TRBV11-3	TRBJ2-4
TGTGCCAGCAGTGATCCCGGGACAGCCAACACTGAAGCTTTCTTT	CASSDPGTANTEAFF	TRBD1	few	TRBV6-8	TRBJ1-1
TGTGCCAGCAGCGTAGGGGGACAGGGGAGCTCCTCTGGAAACACCATATATTTT	CASSVGGQGSSSGNTIYF	TRBD1	medium-sized	TRBV9	TRBJ1-3
TGTGCCAGCAGCGTAAGGACAGAAAACTATGATACGCAGTATTTT	CASSVRTENYDTQYF	NA	few	TRBV9	TRBJ2-3
TGTGCCAGCAGCCCCCGGGATTACTCCTACGAGCAGTACTTC	CASSPRDYSYEQYF	NA	many	TRBV11-3	TRBJ2-7
TGTGCCAGCAGCCCGACAGGTAGGACTGAAGCTTTCTTT	CASSPTGRTEAFF	NA	few	TRBV9	TRBJ1-1
TGTGCCAGCAGTTTATTGTTGAACACTGAAGCTTTCTTT	CASSLLLNTEAFF	NA	large	TRBV28	TRBJ1-1
TGTGCCAGTAGTTGGGGCGGGATAAGCAATCAGCCCCAGCATTTT	CASSWGGISNQPQHF	NA	NA	TRBV19	TRBJ1-5
TGCGCCAGCAGCCAAGAAGCGGGTTTCTTCTACGAGCAGTACTTC	CASSQEAGFFYEQYF	NA	NA	TRBV23-1	TRBJ2-7
TGCGCCAGCAGCCATGACAATTGGAACACTGAAGCTTTCTTT	CASSHDNWNTEAFF	NA	few	TRBV4-1	TRBJ1-1
TGTGCCAGCTCACCCCGGCGGCCCGGTCGCGGCACCGGGGAGCTGTTTTTT	CASSPRRPGRGTGELFF	NA	NA	TRBV18	TRBJ2-2
TGCAGCGTCCCCTTCACAGAACATGGCTACACCTTC	CSVPFTEHGYTF	NA	NA	TRBV29-1	TRBJ1-2
TGTGCCAGCAGCGACCGGACAGGGGGCTTCTACGAGCAGTACTTC	CASSDRTGGFYEQYF	TRBD1	many	TRBV11-3	TRBJ2-7
TGTGCCAGCAGCGGGACTAGCGGACCCTACAATGAGCAGTTCTTC	CASSGTSGPYNEQFF	TRBD2	few	TRBV11-3	TRBJ2-1
TGTGCCAGCTCAACTCAGGGCTACGAGCAGTACTTC	CASSTQGYEQYF	NA	few	TRBV18	TRBJ2-7
TGTGCCAGCAGTTACGGCAGCGGGGGAGGCGAGCAGTACTTC	CASSYGSGGGEQYF	TRBD2	few	TRBV6-8	TRBJ2-7